This TCR beta chain was sequenced for a study of blood T cell repertoires in COVID-19. Overall study context: Italy, Spain and the United States were the sources of the convalescent and acute COVID-19 samples. From T cells, B-cell-depleted T cells, or PBMCs came the material, which was cDNA or gDNA.

Method: immunoSEQ multiplex PCR; TCRdb's copy keeps in-frame clones and lacks some. Among approximately 290,000 clones listed, nearly 90% were seen once. Germline CDR1 is LNHDA and CDR2 is SQIVND (reference sequence). The CDR3 is 14 residues long. V was clipped by 5 bases and J by 2 bases; unmatched bases: 6. Everyone who took part was roughly 18 to 100 years old, and they came from 24 US areas. The sequenced sample was PBMCs or T cells enriched from blood (not recorded which). The V gene is TRBV19, the J gene TRBJ2-7, with 7 bases fitting TRBD1. This receptor was obtained from a woman under 30 with acute COVID-19. The CDR3 DNA reads TGTGCCAGTAGTGCGAGGGACAGAACCTACGAGCAGTACTTC. Translated: CASSARDRTYEQYF.